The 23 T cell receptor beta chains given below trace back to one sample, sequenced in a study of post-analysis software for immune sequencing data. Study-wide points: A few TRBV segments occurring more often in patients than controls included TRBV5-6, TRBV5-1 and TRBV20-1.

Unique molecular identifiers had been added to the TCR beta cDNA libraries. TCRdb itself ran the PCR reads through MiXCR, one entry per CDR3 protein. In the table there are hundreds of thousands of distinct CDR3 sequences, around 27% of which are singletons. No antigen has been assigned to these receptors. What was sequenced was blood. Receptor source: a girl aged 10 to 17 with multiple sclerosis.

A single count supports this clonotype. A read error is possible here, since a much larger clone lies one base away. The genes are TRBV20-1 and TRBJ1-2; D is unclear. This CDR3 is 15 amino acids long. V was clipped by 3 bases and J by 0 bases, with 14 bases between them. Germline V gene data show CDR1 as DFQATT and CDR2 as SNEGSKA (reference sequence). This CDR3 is CSASSHRDSNYGYTF. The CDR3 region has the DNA TGCAGTGCTAGTTCCCATCGGGATTCTAACTATGGCTACACCTTC.

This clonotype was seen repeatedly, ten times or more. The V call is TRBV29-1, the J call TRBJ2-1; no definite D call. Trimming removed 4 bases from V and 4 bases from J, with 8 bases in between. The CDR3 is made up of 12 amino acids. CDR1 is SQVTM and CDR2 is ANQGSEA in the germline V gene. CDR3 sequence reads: CSVARSYNEQFF. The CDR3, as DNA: TGCAGCGTTGCGAGGAGTTACAATGAGCAGTTCTTC.

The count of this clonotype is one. The CDR3 spells CASSDQGGTGELFF. CDR3 sequence (DNA): TGTGCCAGCAGTGATCAAGGGGGTACCGGGGAGCTGTTTTTT. The chain carries TRBV25-1 and TRBJ2-2, with D possibly being TRBD1 (6 bases). The CDR3 extends over 14 amino acids. Between the trimmed V and J ends, which lost 3 bases and 5 bases, there was a span of 10 bases. Germline-derived CDR1 and CDR2 are MGHDK and SYGVNS.

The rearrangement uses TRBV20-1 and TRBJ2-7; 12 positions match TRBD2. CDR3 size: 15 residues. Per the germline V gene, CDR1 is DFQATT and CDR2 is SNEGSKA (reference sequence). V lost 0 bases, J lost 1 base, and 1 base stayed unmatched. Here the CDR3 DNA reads TGCAGTGCTAGAGATCTAGCGGGAGGGTCCTACGAGCAGTACTTC. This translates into CSARDLAGGSYEQYF.

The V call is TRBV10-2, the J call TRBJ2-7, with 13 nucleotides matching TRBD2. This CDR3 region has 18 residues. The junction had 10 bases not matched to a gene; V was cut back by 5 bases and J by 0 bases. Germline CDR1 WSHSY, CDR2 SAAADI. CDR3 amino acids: CASSMTSGRLISSYEQYF. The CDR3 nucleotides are TGCGCCAGCAGTATGACTAGCGGGAGGCTTATCAGCTCCTACGAGCAGTACTTC.

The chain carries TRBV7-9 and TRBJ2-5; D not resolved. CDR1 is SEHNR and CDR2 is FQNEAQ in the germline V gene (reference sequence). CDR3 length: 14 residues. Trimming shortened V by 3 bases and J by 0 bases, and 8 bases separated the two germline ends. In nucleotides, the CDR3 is TGTGCCAGCAGCTTCGGCCGGAACCAAGAGACCCAGTACTTC. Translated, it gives CASSFGRNQETQYF.

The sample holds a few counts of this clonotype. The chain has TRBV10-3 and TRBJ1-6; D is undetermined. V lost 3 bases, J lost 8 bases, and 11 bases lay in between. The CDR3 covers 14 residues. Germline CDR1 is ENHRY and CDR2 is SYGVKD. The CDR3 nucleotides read TGTGCCATCAGTGACCTGCTGGGCGATTCACCCCTCCACTTT. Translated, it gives CAISDLLGDSPLHF.

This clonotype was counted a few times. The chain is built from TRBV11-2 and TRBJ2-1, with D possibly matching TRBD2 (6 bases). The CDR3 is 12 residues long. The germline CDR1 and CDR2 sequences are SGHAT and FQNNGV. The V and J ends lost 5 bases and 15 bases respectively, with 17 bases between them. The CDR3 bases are TGTGCCAGCAGCCCTCCCAGGGAGGCCCCGTTCTTC. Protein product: CASSPPREAPFF.

In DNA form, the CDR3 reads TGCAGTGCTAGAGATCTAGGTGGGGGCCGCCGGACGCAGTATTTT. This codes for CSARDLGGGRRTQYF. The chain recombines TRBV20-1 with TRBJ2-3; possible D gene TRBD1, 6 bases. The V end lost 0 bases, the J end lost 9 bases, and 19 bases lay between the germline ends. This CDR3 has 15 amino acids. Per germline, CDR1 DFQATT and CDR2 SNEGSKA (reference sequence).

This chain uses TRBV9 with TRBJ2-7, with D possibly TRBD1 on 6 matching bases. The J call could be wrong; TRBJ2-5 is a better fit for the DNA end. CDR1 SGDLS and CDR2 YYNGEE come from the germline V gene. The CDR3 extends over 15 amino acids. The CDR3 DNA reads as TGTGCCAGCAGCGTTGGAGGACAGATCCGAGAGACCCAGTACTTC. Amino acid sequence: CASSVGGQIRETQYF.

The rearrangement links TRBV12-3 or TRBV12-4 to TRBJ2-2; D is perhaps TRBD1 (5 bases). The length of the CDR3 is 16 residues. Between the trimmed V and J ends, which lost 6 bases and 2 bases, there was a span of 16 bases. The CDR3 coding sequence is TGTGCCAGCAGCCAAAACTACGGACACAACACCGGGGAGCTGTTTTTT. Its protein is CASSQNYGHNTGELFF.

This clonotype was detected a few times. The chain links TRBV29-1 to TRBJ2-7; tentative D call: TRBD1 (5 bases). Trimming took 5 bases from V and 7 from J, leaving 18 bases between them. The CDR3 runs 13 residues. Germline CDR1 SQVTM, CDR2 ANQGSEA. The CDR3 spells CSVHQGIVSEQYF. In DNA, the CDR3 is TGCAGCGTTCATCAGGGTATCGTGAGTGAGCAGTACTTC.

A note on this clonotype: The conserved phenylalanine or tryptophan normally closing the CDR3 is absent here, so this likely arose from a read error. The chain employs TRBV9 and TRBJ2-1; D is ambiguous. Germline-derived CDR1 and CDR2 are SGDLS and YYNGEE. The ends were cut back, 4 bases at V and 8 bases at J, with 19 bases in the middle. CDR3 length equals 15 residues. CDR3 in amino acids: CASSPRIGLSYEQFL. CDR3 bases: TGTGCCAGCAGCCCACGAATTGGGCTTTCTTATGAGCAGTTCTTA.

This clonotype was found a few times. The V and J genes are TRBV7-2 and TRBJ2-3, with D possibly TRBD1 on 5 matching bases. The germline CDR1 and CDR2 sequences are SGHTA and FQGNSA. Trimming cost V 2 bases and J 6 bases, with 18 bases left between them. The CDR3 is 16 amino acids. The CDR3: CASSLWGHRVGDTQYF. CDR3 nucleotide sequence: TGTGCCAGCAGCTTATGGGGCCACCGCGTAGGCGATACGCAGTATTTT.

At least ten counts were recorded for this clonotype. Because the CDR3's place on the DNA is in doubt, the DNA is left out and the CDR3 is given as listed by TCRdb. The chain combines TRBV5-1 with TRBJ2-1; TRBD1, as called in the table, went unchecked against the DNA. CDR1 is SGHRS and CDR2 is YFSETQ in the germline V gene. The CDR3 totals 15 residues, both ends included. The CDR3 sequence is CASSFWPRGDNEQFF.

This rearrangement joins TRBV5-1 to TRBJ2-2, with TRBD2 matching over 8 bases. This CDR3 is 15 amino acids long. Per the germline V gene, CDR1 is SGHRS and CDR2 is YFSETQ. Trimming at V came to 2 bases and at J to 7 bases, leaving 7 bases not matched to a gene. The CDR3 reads CASSFGLAGYGELFF. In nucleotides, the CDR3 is TGCGCCAGCAGCTTCGGGCTAGCGGGCTACGGGGAGCTGTTTTTT.

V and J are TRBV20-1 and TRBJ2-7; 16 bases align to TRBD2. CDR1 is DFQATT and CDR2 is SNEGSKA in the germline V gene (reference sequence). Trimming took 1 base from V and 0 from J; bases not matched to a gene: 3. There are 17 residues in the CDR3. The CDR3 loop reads CSARGGTSGGASYEQYF. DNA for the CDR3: TGCAGTGCTAGAGGAGGGACTAGCGGGGGGGCCTCCTACGAGCAGTACTTC.

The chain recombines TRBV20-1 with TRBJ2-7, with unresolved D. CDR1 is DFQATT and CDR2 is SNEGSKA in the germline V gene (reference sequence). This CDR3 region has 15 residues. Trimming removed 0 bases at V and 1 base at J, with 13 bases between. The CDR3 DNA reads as TGCAGTGCTAGAGAAGTGTGTGCAGTTTCCTACGAGCAGTACTTC. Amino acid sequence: CSAREVCAVSYEQYF.

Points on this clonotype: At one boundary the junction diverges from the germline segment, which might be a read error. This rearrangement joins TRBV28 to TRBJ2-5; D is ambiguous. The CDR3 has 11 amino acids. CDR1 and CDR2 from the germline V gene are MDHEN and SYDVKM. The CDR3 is CVSSSKVTQYF. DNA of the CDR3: TGTGTCAGCAGTTCCAAGGTGACCCAGTACTTC.

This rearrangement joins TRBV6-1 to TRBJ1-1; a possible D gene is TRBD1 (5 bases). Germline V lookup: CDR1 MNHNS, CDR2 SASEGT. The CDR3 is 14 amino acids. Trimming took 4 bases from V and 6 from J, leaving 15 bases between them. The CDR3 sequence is CASSGLKGYAEAFF. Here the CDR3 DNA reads TGTGCCAGCAGTGGATTAAAGGGGTACGCTGAAGCTTTCTTT.

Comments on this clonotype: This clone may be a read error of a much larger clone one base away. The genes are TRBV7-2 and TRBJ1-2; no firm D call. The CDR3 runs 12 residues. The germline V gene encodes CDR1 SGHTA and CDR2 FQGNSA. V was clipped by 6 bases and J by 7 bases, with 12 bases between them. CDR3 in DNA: TGTGCCAGCAGTGAAGTCGACTGTGGCTACACCTTC. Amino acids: CASSEVDCGYTF.

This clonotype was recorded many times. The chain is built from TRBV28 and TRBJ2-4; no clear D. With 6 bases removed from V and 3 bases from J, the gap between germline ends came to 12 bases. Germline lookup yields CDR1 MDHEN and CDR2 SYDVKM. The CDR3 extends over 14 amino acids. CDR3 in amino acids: CASSLLSVKNIQYF. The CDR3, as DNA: TGTGCCAGCAGCCTCCTCTCGGTCAAAAACATTCAGTACTTC.

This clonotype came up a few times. CDR3 loop: CASSLILLAGARETQYF. CDR3 in DNA: TGTGCCAGCAGCTTAATCCTCCTAGCGGGAGCACGGGAGACCCAGTACTTC. The chain is built from TRBV7-2 and TRBJ2-5; 10 bases map to TRBD2. Losses at the gene ends were 2 bases for V and 5 bases for J; bases not matched to a gene: 11. Germline lookup yields CDR1 SGHTA and CDR2 FQGNSA. The CDR3 sequence is 17 residues long.